The T cell receptor (beta chain) described here comes from a study of shared clonotypes between healthy human individuals. With respect to this clone: The same CDR3 arises from other DNA sequences in this sample as well.

Sequencing was performed with immunoSEQ multiplex PCR; in TCRdb, only in-frame clones are kept and a portion is missing. The sample has around 440,000 clones; roughly three quarters are singletons. The TCR sequence derives from a woman aged 40 to 50 in good health. Some clones in this sample may be carry-over from other donors' samples. Input material: PBMCs.

The CDR3 is CASSFLGQPQHF. The CDR3 DNA sequence: TGTGCCAGCAGTTTCCTAGGTCAGCCCCAGCATTTT. This chain links TRBV28 with TRBJ1-5; D unresolved. From germline, CDR1 is MDHEN and CDR2 SYDVKM. This CDR3 is 12 amino acids long. V was trimmed by 3 bases and J by 6 bases, leaving 6 bases between them.